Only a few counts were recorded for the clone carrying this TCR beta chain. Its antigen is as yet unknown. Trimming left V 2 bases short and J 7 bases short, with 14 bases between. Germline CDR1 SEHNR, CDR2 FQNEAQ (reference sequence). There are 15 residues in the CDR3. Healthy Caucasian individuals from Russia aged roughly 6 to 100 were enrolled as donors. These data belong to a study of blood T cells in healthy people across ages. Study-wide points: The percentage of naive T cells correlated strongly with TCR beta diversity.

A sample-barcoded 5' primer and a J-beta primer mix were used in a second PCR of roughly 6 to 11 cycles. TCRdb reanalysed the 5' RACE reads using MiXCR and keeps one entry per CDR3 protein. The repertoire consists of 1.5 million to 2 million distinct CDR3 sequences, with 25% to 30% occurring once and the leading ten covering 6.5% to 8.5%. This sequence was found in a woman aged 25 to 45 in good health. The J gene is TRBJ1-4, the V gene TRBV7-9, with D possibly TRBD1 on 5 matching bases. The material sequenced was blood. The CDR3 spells CASSLMGRGGEKLFF. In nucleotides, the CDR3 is TGTGCCAGCAGCTTAATGGGACGGGGTGGTGAAAAACTGTTTTTT.